This passage covers 18 T cell receptor beta chains from one sample sequenced in a study of T cell responses to AZD1222 COVID-19 vaccine. Profiling relied on immunoSEQ multiplex PCR, and the TCRdb table lists in-frame clones only, not all of them. The sample includes approximately 110,000 clones, 70% to 90% of them seen just once. The material was peripheral blood, obtained 28 days after the second AZD1222 dose. These receptors came from an adult who received the AZD1222 COVID-19 vaccine.

The chain has TRBV3-1 (or the pseudogene TRBV3-2) and TRBJ2-5; D is possibly TRBD2 (5 bases). Trimming took 1 base from V and 3 from J, leaving 6 bases between them. CDR1 LGHDT and CDR2 YNNKEL come from the germline V gene (reference sequence). The CDR3 spans 13 residues. The CDR3 region has the DNA TGTGCCAGCAGCCAAGGGGAGAAAGAGACCCAGTACTTC. It yields the protein CASSQGEKETQYF.

This chain uses TRBV28 with TRBJ1-5, with unresolved D. The CDR3 totals 13 residues. Between the trimmed V and J ends, which lost 8 bases and 3 bases, there was a span of 11 bases. Germline lookup yields CDR1 MDHEN and CDR2 SYDVKM. CDR3 nucleotides: TGTGCCAGCGATGGACGAAACAATCAGCCCCAGCATTTT. The encoded protein is CASDGRNNQPQHF.

The V and J genes are TRBV15 and TRBJ2-3; no definite D call. Germline-derived CDR1 and CDR2 are LNHNV and YYDKDF (reference sequence). V lost 4 bases and J 4 bases, leaving 30 bases between the germline ends. The CDR3 loop spans 20 amino acids. CDR3 loop: CATSNLGMAAPMLRADTQYF. In DNA, the CDR3 is TGTGCCACCAGCAACCTGGGTATGGCCGCACCCATGCTCCGCGCAGATACGCAGTATTTT.

This sequence joins TRBV5-1 and TRBJ1-6; D remains ambiguous. The V and J ends lost 3 bases and 13 bases respectively, with 11 bases between them. The CDR3 loop spans 12 amino acids. Germline CDR1 and CDR2: SGHRS and YFSETQ. CDR3 in DNA: TGCGCCAGCAGCTCCGATCTAAAGCCCCTCCACTTT. It specifies CASSSDLKPLHF. Variable domain in full (rest from reference TRBV5-1 and TRBJ1-6): KAGVTQTPRYLIKTRGQQVTLSCSPISGHRSVSWYQQTPGQGLQFLFEYFSETQRNKGNFPGRFSGRQFSNSRSEMNVSTLELGDSALYLCASSSDLKPLHFGNGTRLTVT.

This chain joins TRBV11-2 and TRBJ2-7, with TRBD1 identical over 10 bases. The J segment lost 0 bases and the V segment lost 7 bases, leaving 9 bases of the junction unmatched. The CDR3 runs 16 residues. Germline-derived CDR1 and CDR2 are SGHAT and FQNNGV. DNA of the CDR3: TGTGCCAGCAAGGGGACAGGGGTTCGAAGCTCCTACGAGCAGTACTTC. Translating it yields CASKGTGVRSSYEQYF. Looking up the rest from reference TRBV11-2 and TRBJ2-7 gives the full variable domain: EAGVAQSPRYKIIEKRQSVAFWCNPISGHATLYWYQQILGQGPKLLIQFQNNGVVDDSQLPKDRFSAERLKGVDSTLKIQPAKLEDSAVYLCASKGTGVRSSYEQYFGPGTRLTVT.

V is TRBV27 and J is TRBJ1-4; D is uncertain. The germline CDR1 and CDR2 sequences are MNHEY and SMNVEV (reference sequence). V was clipped by 8 bases and J by 5 bases, with 3 bases between them. The CDR3 consists of 10 residues. As DNA, the CDR3 is TGTGCCAGCGGGAATGAAAAACTGTTTTTT. It yields the protein CASGNEKLFF. Using reference TRBV27 and TRBJ1-4 for the parts outside the CDR3, the full variable domain is EAQVTQNPRYLITVTGKKLTVTCSQNMNHEYMSWYRQDPGLGLRQIYYSMNVEVTDKGDVPEGYKVSRKEKRNFPLILESPSPNQTSLYFCASGNEKLFFGSGTQLSVL.

The V call is TRBV6-1, the J call TRBJ2-5; D unresolved. V lost 1 base and J lost 5, with 11 bases in between. The CDR3 covers 14 residues. CDR1 and CDR2 from the germline V gene are MNHNS and SASEGT. The CDR3 coding sequence is TGTGCCAGCAGTGAAGTTCTAGGGTGGGAGACCCAGTACTTC. Protein: CASSEVLGWETQYF.

Written as DNA, the CDR3 is TGTGCCAGCAGCTTGTCTAGGGGCAATGTCAATAGCAATCAGCCCCAGCATTTT. This translates into CASSLSRGNVNSNQPQHF. The rearrangement joins TRBV7-8 to TRBJ1-5; tentatively, D is TRBD1 (5 bases). There are 18 residues in the CDR3. Per germline, CDR1 SGHVS and CDR2 FQNEAQ. Trimming removed 3 bases from V and 0 bases from J, with 18 bases in between. Complete variable domain (other parts from reference TRBV7-8 and TRBJ1-5): GAGVSQSPRYKVAKRGQDVALRCDPISGHVSLFWYQQALGQGPEFLTYFQNEAQLDKSGLPSDRFFAERPEGSVSTLKIQRTQQEDSAVYLCASSLSRGNVNSNQPQHFGDGTRLSIL.

This clone was recorded only once. This chain connects TRBV18 to TRBJ1-4; D is ambiguous. Germline V lookup: CDR1 KGHSH, CDR2 LQKENI. V was trimmed by 1 base and J by 2 bases, leaving 8 bases between them. The CDR3 runs 15 residues. The CDR3 sequence is CASSPQTVTNEKLFF. The CDR3 DNA sequence: TGTGCCAGCTCACCACAGACCGTTACTAATGAAAAACTGTTTTTT.

V and J are TRBV7-3 and TRBJ2-1, with 7 bases identical to TRBD2. The germline V gene has CDR1 SGHTA and CDR2 FQGTGA. The CDR3 spans 16 residues. V trimming: 1 base; J trimming: 2 bases; junction bases outside the gene matches: 5. This chain's CDR3 is CASSLSGGSTYNEQFF. The CDR3 nucleotides read TGTGCCAGCAGCTTAAGCGGCGGGAGTACCTACAATGAGCAGTTCTTC.

The chain employs TRBV3-1 (or the pseudogene TRBV3-2) and TRBJ2-7, with 8 nucleotides matching TRBD2. The V and J ends lost 3 bases and 0 bases, in that order; junction bases with no gene match: 4. Germline CDR1 LGHDT, CDR2 YNNKEL (reference sequence). This CDR3 has 15 amino acids. The CDR3, as DNA: TGTGCCAGCAGCCAGAGTCTAGCGGGCTCCTACGAGCAGTACTTC. This codes for CASSQSLAGSYEQYF.

J is TRBJ1-5 and V is TRBV4-2, with a possible D match to TRBD1 (5 bases). Germline lookup yields CDR1 LGHNA and CDR2 YNFKEQ. The CDR3 spans 15 residues. The V end was cut by 3 bases, the J end by 9 bases, with 18 bases between. CDR3 nucleotides: TGTGCCAGCAGCCAGGATACAGGAGGCGTCCGGCCCCAGCATTTT. Amino acid sequence: CASSQDTGGVRPQHF.

The table lists this clone with a few counts. V and J are TRBV5-6 and TRBJ2-7; D is unresolved. Per germline, CDR1 SGHDT and CDR2 YYEEEE. The CDR3 consists of 16 residues. Trimming took off 5 bases at V and 0 bases at J, with 18 bases between the two ends. The CDR3 sequence is CASSSTWTLTSYEQYF. Here the CDR3 DNA reads TGTGCCAGCAGTTCGACATGGACCCTTACCTCCTACGAGCAGTACTTC.

This rearrangement joins TRBV24-1 to TRBJ2-1, with TRBD1 as a possible D gene (6 bases). CDR1 and CDR2 from the germline V gene are KGHDR and SFDVKD. The V end lost 7 bases, the J end lost 6 bases, and 9 bases lay between the germline ends. This CDR3 is built from 12 residues. The CDR3 sequence is CATSPRGNEQFF. The CDR3, as DNA: TGTGCCACCAGCCCCAGGGGCAATGAGCAGTTCTTC.

This chain links TRBV24-1 with TRBJ1-5; TRBD1 might be the D (5 bases). Germline values: CDR1 KGHDR, CDR2 SFDVKD. This CDR3 is built from 15 residues. V shed 4 bases and J shed 0 bases, with 9 bases lying between them. The CDR3 here is CATSERGGSNQPQHF. CDR3 coding DNA: TGTGCCACCAGTGAGCGGGGGGGTAGCAATCAGCCCCAGCATTTT.

Comments on this clone: Other DNA sequences in this sample translate to the same CDR3. The chain carries TRBV4-2 and TRBJ2-7; 8 nucleotides line up with TRBD2. CDR3 length equals 15 residues. The germline V gene has CDR1 LGHNA and CDR2 YNFKEQ. Trimming cost V 0 bases and J 0 bases; bases outside gene matches: 1. CDR3 amino acids: CASSQESGSSYEQYF. CDR3 sequence (DNA): TGTGCCAGCAGCCAAGAGAGCGGGAGCTCCTACGAGCAGTACTTC.

The CDR3 is CASSQSPNTEAFF. The CDR3 bases are TGTGCCAGTAGCCAGTCCCCGAACACTGAAGCTTTCTTT. The chain has TRBV19 and TRBJ1-1; D gene uncertain. This CDR3 has 13 amino acids. Germline V gene data show CDR1 as LNHDA and CDR2 as SQIVND (reference sequence). V was clipped by 6 bases and J by 1 base, with 9 bases between them.

The V and J genes are TRBV18 and TRBJ1-5; 11 nucleotides line up with TRBD1. The CDR3 is 16 residues long. V lost 4 bases and J lost 6; bases outside the gene matches: 8. Germline V gene lookup returns CDR1 KGHSH and CDR2 LQKENI. The CDR3 DNA sequence: TGTGCCAGCTCACTTCTGGACAGGGGGCCAAGTCAGCCCCAGCATTTT. It specifies CASSLLDRGPSQPQHF. The full variable domain, with the rest looked up from reference TRBV18 and TRBJ1-5, is NAGVMQNPRHLVRRRGQEARLRCSPMKGHSHVYWYRQLPEEGLKFMVYLQKENIIDESGMPKERFSAEFPKEGPSILRIQQVVRGDSAAYFCASSLLDRGPSQPQHFGDGTRLSIL.